The entry below describes one T cell receptor beta chain. What it binds is unknown. TCRdb re-analysed the reads in MiXCR, keeping a single row per CDR3 protein. This table holds approximately 300,000 distinct CDR3 sequences, more than 20% found once. The data stem from a study of T cell repertoires in cytomegalovirus infection. Trimming left V 1 base short and J 8 bases short, with 8 bases between. This CDR3 has 12 residues. Germline CDR1 MNHEY, CDR2 SVGEGT. This clonotype originated in a human donor in good health (CMV status not recorded). Some clones in this sample may be carry-over from other donors' samples. The sequencing used cultured PBMCs, collected from culture after CMV antigen stimulation. The V gene is TRBV6-2 or TRBV6-3, the J gene TRBJ1-2; D is possibly TRBD1 (5 bases). Written as DNA, the CDR3 is TGTGCCAGCAGTTACTTGAGGGGCGGCTACACCTTC. This translates into CASSYLRGGYTF.